These 9 T cell receptor beta chains were sequenced from one sample in a study of cytotoxic CD8 clonotypes in ibrutinib-treated CLL (dated by TCRdb to the early 2020s). Read against the paper, the sample's time point label means: 12 to 13 months on ibrutinib. The library was prepared using the immunoSEQ multiplex PCR assay. The source is immuneACCESS, and TCRdb retained only in-frame sequences with V and J called. Part of the clones is not carried over; for the studies checked, unresolved V genes explain less than half of this, and the remainder is unexplained. The sample yields just over 200,000 clones; 79% were counted once. The ten biggest clones cover over 10% of the sample. Sample: PBMCs, taken after 12 months of ibrutinib treatment. Receptors were obtained from a human donor with chronic lymphocytic leukemia.

This chain joins TRBV10-1 and TRBJ1-1; no clear D gene. The CDR3 totals 12 residues. Trimming removed 3 bases from V and 4 bases from J, with 6 bases in between. Germline loops: CDR1 WNHNN, CDR2 SYGVQD (reference sequence). Here the CDR3 reads CASSELGTEAFF. The DNA of the CDR3 is TGCGCCAGCAGTGAATTAGGCACTGAAGCTTTCTTT.

This sequence joins TRBV4-2 and TRBJ2-3, with TRBD2 identical over 9 bases. The CDR3 consists of 17 residues. Losses at the gene ends were 0 bases for V and 2 bases for J; bases not matched to a gene: 6. CDR1 and CDR2 (germline): LGHNA, YNFKEQ. The CDR3 loop is CASSQEGLAGSTDTQYF. The CDR3 DNA reads TGTGCCAGCAGCCAAGAGGGGCTAGCGGGGTCCACAGATACGCAGTATTTT.

The chain uses TRBV23-1 and TRBJ2-7; TRBD2 is a possible D gene (5 bases). TRBV23-1 is assigned to the ORF class and has an uncertain function. Trimming cost V 2 bases and J 4 bases, with 21 bases left between them. The CDR3 has 17 amino acids. CDR3 in DNA: TGCGCCAGCAGTCAAAGGGCGCGGGCAGCCCAAAAATACGAGCAGTACTTC. It translates to CASSQRARAAQKYEQYF.

In DNA, the CDR3 is TGTGCCAGCAGCTCCGGGACCAATCAGCCCCAGCATTTT. This translates into CASSSGTNQPQHF. The chain recombines TRBV7-6 with TRBJ1-5, with D tentatively TRBD1 (5 bases). In germline, CDR1 is SGHVS, CDR2 FNYEAQ. The ends were cut back, 4 bases at V and 3 bases at J, with 7 bases in the middle. The CDR3 has 13 amino acids. Using reference TRBV7-6 and TRBJ1-5 for the parts outside the CDR3, the full variable domain is GAGVSQSPRYKVTKRGQDVALRCDPISGHVSLYWYRQALGQGPEFLTYFNYEAQQDKSGLPNDRFSAERPEGSISTLTIQRTEQRDSAMYRCASSSGTNQPQHFGDGTRLSIL.

This clone was detected a few times. V is TRBV2 and J is TRBJ2-7; possible D gene TRBD1, 6 bases. Trimming took off 5 bases at V and 3 bases at J, with 8 bases between the two ends. The CDR3 is 12 amino acids. From germline, CDR1 is SNHLY and CDR2 FYNNEI. The CDR3 sequence is CASSLTGYEQYF. CDR3 nucleotide sequence: TGTGCCAGCAGTCTGACAGGCTACGAGCAGTACTTC.

This chain joins TRBV27 and TRBJ2-7; 10 nucleotides match TRBD2. J gave up 7 bases and V 8 bases, and 8 bases lay outside the gene matches. CDR1 MNHEY and CDR2 SMNVEV come from the germline V gene (reference sequence). This CDR3 region has 13 residues. The CDR3 reads CASGLAANTEQYF. CDR3 nucleotide sequence: TGTGCCAGCGGACTAGCGGCCAACACGGAGCAGTACTTC.

The V gene is TRBV6-1, the J gene TRBJ2-7; 8 bases line up with TRBD1. The CDR3 length is 13 residues. The germline CDR1 and CDR2 sequences are MNHNS and SASEGT. V gave up 8 bases and J gave up 7 bases; unmatched junction bases: 10. The CDR3 DNA is TGTGCCAGCGAGACCCAGGGGGCGCGGGAGCAGTACTTC. Its protein product is CASETQGAREQYF.

The V gene is TRBV6-6, the J gene TRBJ2-7, with TRBD1 as a possible D gene (7 bases). Germline V gives CDR1 MNHNY, CDR2 SVGAGI (reference sequence). V dropped 6 bases and J dropped 0 bases, with 12 bases sitting between them. The CDR3 extends over 14 amino acids. The CDR3 DNA reads as TGTGCCAGCAGCCAGGGGGGAAGCTCCTACGAGCAGTACTTC. Protein product: CASSQGGSSYEQYF.

This clone was recorded a few times. The chain is built from TRBV6-5 and TRBJ2-7; no definite D call. The CDR3 totals 11 residues. Germline lookup yields CDR1 MNHEY and CDR2 SVGAGI. Trimming removed 2 bases at V and 5 bases at J, with 4 bases between. Here the CDR3 DNA reads TGTGCCAGCAGTTACCTCCACGAGCAGTACTTC. Protein: CASSYLHEQYF.